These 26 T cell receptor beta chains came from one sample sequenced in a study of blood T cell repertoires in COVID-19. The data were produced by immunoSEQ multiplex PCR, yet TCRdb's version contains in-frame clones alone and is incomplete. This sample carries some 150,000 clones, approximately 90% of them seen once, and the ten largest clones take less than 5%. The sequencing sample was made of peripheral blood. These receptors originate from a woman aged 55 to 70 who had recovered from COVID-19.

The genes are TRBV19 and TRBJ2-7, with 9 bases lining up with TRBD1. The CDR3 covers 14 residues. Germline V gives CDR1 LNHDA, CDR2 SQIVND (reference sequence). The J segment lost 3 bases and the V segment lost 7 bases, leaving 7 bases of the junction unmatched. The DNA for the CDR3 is TGTGCCAGTACCCCCCGGACAGGGGACTACGAGCAGTACTTC. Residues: CASTPRTGDYEQYF.

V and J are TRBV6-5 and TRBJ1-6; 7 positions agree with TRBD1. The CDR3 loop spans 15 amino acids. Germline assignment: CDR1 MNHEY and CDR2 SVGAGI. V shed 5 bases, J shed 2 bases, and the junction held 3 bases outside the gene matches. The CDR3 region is CASSITGAYNSPLHF. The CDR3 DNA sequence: TGTGCCAGCAGTATAACAGGGGCCTATAATTCACCCCTCCACTTT.

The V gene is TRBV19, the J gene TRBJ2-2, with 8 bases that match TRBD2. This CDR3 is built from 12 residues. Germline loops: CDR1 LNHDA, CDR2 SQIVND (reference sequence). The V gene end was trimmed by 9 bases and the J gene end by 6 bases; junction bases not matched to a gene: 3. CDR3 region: CASGLAPGELFF. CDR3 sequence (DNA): TGTGCCAGCGGACTAGCTCCCGGGGAGCTGTTTTTT.

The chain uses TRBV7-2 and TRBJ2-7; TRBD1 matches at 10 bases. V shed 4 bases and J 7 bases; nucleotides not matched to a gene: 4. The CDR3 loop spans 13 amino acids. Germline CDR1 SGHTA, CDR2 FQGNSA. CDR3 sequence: CASSWDRGREQYF. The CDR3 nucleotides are TGTGCCAGCAGCTGGGACAGGGGCCGGGAGCAGTACTTC.

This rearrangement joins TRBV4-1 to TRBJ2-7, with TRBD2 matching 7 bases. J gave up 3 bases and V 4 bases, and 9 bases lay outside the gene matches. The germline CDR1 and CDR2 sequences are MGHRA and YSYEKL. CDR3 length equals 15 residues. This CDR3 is CASSLLSGDFYEQYF. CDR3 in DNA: TGCGCCAGCAGCCTCCTGAGCGGGGACTTCTACGAGCAGTACTTC.

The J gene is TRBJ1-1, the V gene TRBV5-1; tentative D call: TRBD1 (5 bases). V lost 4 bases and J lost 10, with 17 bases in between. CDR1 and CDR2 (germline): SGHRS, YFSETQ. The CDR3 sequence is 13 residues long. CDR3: CASSGEGSRGAFF. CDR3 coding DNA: TGCGCCAGCAGCGGGGAGGGGTCGAGGGGAGCTTTCTTT.

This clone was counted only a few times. The CDR3 sequence is CASSPRLTGFTEAFF. The CDR3 DNA follows: TGTGCCAGCTCACCCAGATTGACAGGGTTCACTGAAGCTTTCTTT. The chain is built from TRBV18 and TRBJ1-1; 7 nucleotides match TRBD1. J lost 4 bases, V lost 3 bases, and 8 bases had no gene match. The germline V gene has CDR1 KGHSH and CDR2 LQKENI. The CDR3 extends over 15 amino acids.

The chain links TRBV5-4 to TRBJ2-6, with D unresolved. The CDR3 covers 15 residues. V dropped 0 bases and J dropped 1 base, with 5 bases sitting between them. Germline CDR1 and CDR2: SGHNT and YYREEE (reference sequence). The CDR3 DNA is TGTGCCAGCAGCTTGGACGGGTCTGGGGCCAACGTCCTGACTTTC. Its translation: CASSLDGSGANVLTF.

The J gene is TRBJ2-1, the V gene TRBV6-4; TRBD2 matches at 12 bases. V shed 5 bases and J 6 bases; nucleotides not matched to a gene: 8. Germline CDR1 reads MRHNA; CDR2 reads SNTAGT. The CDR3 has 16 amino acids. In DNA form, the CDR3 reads TGTGCCAGCAGTCTAGCGGGGGGGAGCACTGGCAATGAGCAGTTCTTC. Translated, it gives CASSLAGGSTGNEQFF.

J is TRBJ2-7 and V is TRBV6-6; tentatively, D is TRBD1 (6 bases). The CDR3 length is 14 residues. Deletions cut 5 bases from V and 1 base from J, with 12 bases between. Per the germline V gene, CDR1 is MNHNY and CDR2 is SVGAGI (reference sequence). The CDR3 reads CASSVQGISYEQYF. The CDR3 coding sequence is TGTGCCAGCAGTGTCCAGGGGATATCCTACGAGCAGTACTTC.

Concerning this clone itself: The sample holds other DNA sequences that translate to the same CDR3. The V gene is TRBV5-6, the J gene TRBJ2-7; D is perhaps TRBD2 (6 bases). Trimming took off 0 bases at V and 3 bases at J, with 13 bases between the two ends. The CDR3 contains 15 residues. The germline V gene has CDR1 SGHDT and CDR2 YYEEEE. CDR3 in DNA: TGTGCCAGCAGCTTGGCCGGAGGGGCACACTACGAGCAGTACTTC. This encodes CASSLAGGAHYEQYF.

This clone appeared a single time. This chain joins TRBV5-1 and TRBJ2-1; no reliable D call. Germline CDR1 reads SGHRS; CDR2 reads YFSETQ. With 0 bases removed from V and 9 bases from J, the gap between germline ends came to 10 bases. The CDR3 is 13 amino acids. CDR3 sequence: CASSLDPTIEQFF. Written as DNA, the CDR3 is TGCGCCAGCAGCTTGGACCCCACAATTGAGCAGTTCTTC. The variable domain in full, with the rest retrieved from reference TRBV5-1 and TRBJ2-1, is KAGVTQTPRYLIKTRGQQVTLSCSPISGHRSVSWYQQTPGQGLQFLFEYFSETQRNKGNFPGRFSGRQFSNSRSEMNVSTLELGDSALYLCASSLDPTIEQFFGPGTRLTVL.

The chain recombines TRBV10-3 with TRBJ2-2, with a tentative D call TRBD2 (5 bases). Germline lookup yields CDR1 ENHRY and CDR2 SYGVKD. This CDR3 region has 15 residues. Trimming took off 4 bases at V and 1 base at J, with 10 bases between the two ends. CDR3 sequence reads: CAISATGMNTGELFF. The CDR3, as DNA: TGTGCCATCAGTGCGACGGGGATGAACACCGGGGAGCTGTTTTTT.

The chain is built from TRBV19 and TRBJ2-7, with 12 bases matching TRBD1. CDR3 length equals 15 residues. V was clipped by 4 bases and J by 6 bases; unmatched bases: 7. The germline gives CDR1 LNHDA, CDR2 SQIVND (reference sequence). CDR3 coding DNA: TGTGCCAGTAGTACCCGGGACAGGGGGCGCGGCGAGCAGTACTTC. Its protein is CASSTRDRGRGEQYF. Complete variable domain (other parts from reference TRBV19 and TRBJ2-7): DGGITQSPKYLFRKEGQNVTLSCEQNLNHDAMYWYRQDPGQGLRLIYYSQIVNDFQKGDIAEGYSVSREKKESFPLTVTSAQKNPTAFYLCASSTRDRGRGEQYFGPGTRLTVT.

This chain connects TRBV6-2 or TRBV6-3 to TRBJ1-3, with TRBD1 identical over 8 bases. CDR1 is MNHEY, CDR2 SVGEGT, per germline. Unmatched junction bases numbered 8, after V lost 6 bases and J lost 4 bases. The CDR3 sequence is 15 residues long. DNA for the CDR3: TGTGCCAGCAGCCGCGGACAGGGAGCAGGAAACACCATATATTTT. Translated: CASSRGQGAGNTIYF.

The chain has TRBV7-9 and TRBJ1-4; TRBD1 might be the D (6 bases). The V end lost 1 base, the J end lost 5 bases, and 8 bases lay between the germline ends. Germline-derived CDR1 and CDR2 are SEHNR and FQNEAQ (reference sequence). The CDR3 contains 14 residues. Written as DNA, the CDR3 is TGTGCCAGCAGCTTAGGGGGGCAAAATGAAAAACTGTTTTTT. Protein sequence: CASSLGGQNEKLFF.

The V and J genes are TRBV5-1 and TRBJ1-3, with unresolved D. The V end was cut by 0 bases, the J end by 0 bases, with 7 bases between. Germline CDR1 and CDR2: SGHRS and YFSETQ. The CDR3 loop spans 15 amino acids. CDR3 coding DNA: TGCGCCAGCAGCTTGGCCGGAGTCTCTGGAAACACCATATATTTT. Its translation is CASSLAGVSGNTIYF.

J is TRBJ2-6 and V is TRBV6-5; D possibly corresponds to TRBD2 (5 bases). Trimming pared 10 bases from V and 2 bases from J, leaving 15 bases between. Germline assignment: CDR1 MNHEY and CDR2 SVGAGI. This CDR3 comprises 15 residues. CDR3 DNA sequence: TGTGCCACCGTAAATCCGGGGACTGGGGCCAACGTCCTGACTTTC. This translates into CATVNPGTGANVLTF.

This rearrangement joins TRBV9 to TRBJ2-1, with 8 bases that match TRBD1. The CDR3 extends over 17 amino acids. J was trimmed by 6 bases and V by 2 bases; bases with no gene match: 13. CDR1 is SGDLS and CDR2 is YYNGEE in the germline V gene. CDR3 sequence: CASSVGQGEYLRNEQFF. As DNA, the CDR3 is TGTGCCAGCAGCGTCGGACAGGGAGAATACCTCCGCAATGAGCAGTTCTTC.

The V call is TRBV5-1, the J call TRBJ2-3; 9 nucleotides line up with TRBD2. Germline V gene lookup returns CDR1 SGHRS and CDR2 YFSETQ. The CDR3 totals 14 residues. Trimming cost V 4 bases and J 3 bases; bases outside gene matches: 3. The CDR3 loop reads CASSPGLATDTQYF. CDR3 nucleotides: TGCGCCAGCAGCCCGGGACTAGCAACAGATACGCAGTATTTT.

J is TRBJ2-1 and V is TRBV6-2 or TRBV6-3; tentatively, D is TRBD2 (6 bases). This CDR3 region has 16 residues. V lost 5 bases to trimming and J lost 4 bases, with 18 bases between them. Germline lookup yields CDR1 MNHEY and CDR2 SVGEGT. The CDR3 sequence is CASSTRDGKGYNEQFF. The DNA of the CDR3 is TGTGCCAGCAGTACGCGGGACGGAAAGGGGTACAATGAGCAGTTCTTC.

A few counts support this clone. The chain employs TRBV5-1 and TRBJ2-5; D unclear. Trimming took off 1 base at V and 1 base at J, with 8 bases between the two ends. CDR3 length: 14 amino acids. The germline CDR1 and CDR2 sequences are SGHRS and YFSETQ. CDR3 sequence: CASSLSEPQETQYF. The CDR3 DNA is TGCGCCAGCAGCTTGTCGGAGCCCCAAGAGACCCAGTACTTC.

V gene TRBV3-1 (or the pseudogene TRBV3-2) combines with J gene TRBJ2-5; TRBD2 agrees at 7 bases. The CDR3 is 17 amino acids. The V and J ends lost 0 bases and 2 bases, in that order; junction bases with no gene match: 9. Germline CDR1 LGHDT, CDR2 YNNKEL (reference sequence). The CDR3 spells CASSQEAWGTNQETQYF. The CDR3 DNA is TGTGCCAGCAGCCAAGAGGCGTGGGGGACTAATCAAGAGACCCAGTACTTC.

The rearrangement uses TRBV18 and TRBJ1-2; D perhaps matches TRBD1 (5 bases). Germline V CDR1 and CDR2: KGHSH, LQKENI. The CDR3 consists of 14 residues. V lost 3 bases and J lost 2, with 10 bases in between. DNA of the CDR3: TGTGCCAGCTCACCGTTACAGGACAACTATGGCTACACCTTC. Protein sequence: CASSPLQDNYGYTF.

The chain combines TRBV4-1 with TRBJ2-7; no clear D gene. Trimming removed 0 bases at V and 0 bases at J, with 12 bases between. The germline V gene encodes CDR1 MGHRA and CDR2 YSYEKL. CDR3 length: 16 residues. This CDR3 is CASSQDRQRSSYEQYF. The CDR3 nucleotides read TGCGCCAGCAGCCAAGATCGTCAAAGGAGCTCCTACGAGCAGTACTTC.

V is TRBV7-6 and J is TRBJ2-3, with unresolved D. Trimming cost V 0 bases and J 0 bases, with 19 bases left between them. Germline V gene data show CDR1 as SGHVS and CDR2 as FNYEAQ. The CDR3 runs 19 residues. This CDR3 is CASSLAVRSYSESTDTQYF. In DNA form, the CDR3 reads TGTGCCAGCAGCTTAGCCGTCAGGTCCTATTCAGAAAGCACAGATACGCAGTATTTT.